Below, 32 T cell receptor beta chains from the same sample are listed, as sequenced in a study of cytomegalovirus exposure and HLA in healthy donors. Sequencing was performed with immunoSEQ multiplex PCR; in TCRdb, only in-frame clones are kept and a portion is missing. This sample carries approximately 99,000 clones, approximately 96% of them seen once, and the ten largest clones take under 0.75%. Input material: PBMCs. The receptors were gathered from a woman under 30 in good health and CMV-seronegative.

V is TRBV4-1 and J is TRBJ1-2; D perhaps matches TRBD1 (6 bases). The CDR3 contains 15 residues. Germline CDR1 MGHRA, CDR2 YSYEKL. V gave up 4 bases and J gave up 0 bases, with 12 bases separating them. The CDR3 DNA reads TGCGCCAGCAGCCGGTGGGACAAAGCTAACTATGGCTACACCTTC. It codes for CASSRWDKANYGYTF.

The chain joins TRBV18 to TRBJ2-7, with 9 bases fitting TRBD1. The germline V gene encodes CDR1 KGHSH and CDR2 LQKENI. CDR3 length equals 15 residues. The junction had 5 bases not matched to a gene; V was cut back by 2 bases and J by 3 bases. The CDR3 loop is CASSPTGQGRYEQYF. The CDR3 DNA reads as TGTGCCAGCTCACCAACGGGACAGGGCCGCTACGAGCAGTACTTC.

The chain joins TRBV5-1 to TRBJ2-7; D ambiguous. V lost 7 bases, J lost 5 bases, and 13 bases lay in between. Germline V gene sequence: CDR1 SGHRS, CDR2 YFSETQ. CDR3 size: 12 residues. In DNA form, the CDR3 reads TGCGCCAGCTCTGAGAGGTCGAACGAGCAGTACTTC. It codes for CASSERSNEQYF.

The chain links TRBV6-5 to TRBJ1-2; TRBD1 agrees at 7 bases. The CDR3 totals 14 residues. Losses at the gene ends were 4 bases for V and 4 bases for J; bases not matched to a gene: 6. In germline, CDR1 is MNHEY, CDR2 SVGAGI. CDR3 in amino acids: CASSSRQGRYGYTF. Here the CDR3 DNA reads TGTGCCAGCAGTTCTCGACAGGGACGCTATGGCTACACCTTC.

The sample holds one count of this clone. The chain joins TRBV30 to TRBJ1-3, with 8 bases matching TRBD1. V gave up 5 bases and J gave up 0 bases; unmatched junction bases: 6. In germline, CDR1 is GTSNPN, CDR2 SVGIG (reference sequence). There are 15 residues in the CDR3. The CDR3 DNA is TGTGCCTGGTCCTCAGGACAGGGCTCTGGAAACACCATATATTTT. It codes for CAWSSGQGSGNTIYF.

V usage is TRBV5-4 and J usage is TRBJ2-3; TRBD2 matches at 11 bases. Unmatched junction bases numbered 3, after V lost 4 bases and J lost 5 bases. CDR3 length equals 14 residues. The germline V gene has CDR1 SGHNT and CDR2 YYREEE (reference sequence). CDR3 residues: CASSLTSGGDTQYF. CDR3 nucleotide sequence: TGTGCCAGCAGCCTAACTAGCGGGGGAGATACGCAGTATTTT.

The genes are TRBV28 and TRBJ2-3; 7 nucleotides line up with TRBD1. This CDR3 spans 14 amino acids. Per germline, CDR1 MDHEN and CDR2 SYDVKM. The CDR3 coding sequence is TGTGTTACGACAGGGACCTTCCACACAGATACGCAGTATTTT. It yields the protein CVTTGTFHTDTQYF.

The chain recombines TRBV5-1 with TRBJ2-3, with 10 bases lining up with TRBD1. The germline V gene encodes CDR1 SGHRS and CDR2 YFSETQ. CDR3 size: 18 residues. V dropped 0 bases and J dropped 8; count of bases not matched to a gene: 15. The CDR3: CASSLVMTGGAGWGTQYF. CDR3 sequence (DNA): TGCGCCAGCAGCTTGGTCATGACAGGGGGCGCAGGATGGGGTACGCAGTATTTT. Full variable domain (missing parts from reference TRBV5-1 and TRBJ2-3): KAGVTQTPRYLIKTRGQQVTLSCSPISGHRSVSWYQQTPGQGLQFLFEYFSETQRNKGNFPGRFSGRQFSNSRSEMNVSTLELGDSALYLCASSLVMTGGAGWGTQYFGPGTRLTVL.

This chain uses TRBV4-3 with TRBJ2-2; maybe TRBD2 (5 bases). The germline gives CDR1 LGHNA, CDR2 YSLEER. The V end lost 2 bases, the J end lost 6 bases, and 10 bases lay between the germline ends. This CDR3 spans 14 amino acids. CDR3: CASSQRAGPGELFF. The DNA for the CDR3 is TGCGCCAGCAGCCAAAGGGCGGGCCCCGGGGAGCTGTTTTTT.

This sequence joins TRBV6-5 and TRBJ2-7; D uncertain. The CDR3 consists of 15 residues. V shed 6 bases and J shed 1 base, with 16 bases lying between them. Germline CDR1 reads MNHEY; CDR2 reads SVGAGI. The CDR3 DNA reads TGTGCCAGCAGACCCGTGTCAGGCCGTTCCTACGAGCAGTACTTC. Translating it yields CASRPVSGRSYEQYF.

This chain connects TRBV7-9 to TRBJ1-2, with D hard to call. The germline gives CDR1 SEHNR, CDR2 FQNEAQ (reference sequence). V was pared by 5 bases and J by 0 bases, with 19 bases between. The length of the CDR3 is 17 residues. The CDR3 DNA sequence: TGTGCCAGCAGCCCTCGGGATAAATTACCGTCTAACTATGGCTACACCTTC. This encodes CASSPRDKLPSNYGYTF. The complete variable domain, with remaining parts taken from reference TRBV7-9 and TRBJ1-2, reads DTGVSQNPRHKITKRGQNVTFRCDPISEHNRLYWYRQTLGQGPEFLTYFQNEAQLEKSRLLSDRFSAERPKGSFSTLEIQRTEQGDSAMYLCASSPRDKLPSNYGYTFGSGTRLTVV.

The rearrangement links TRBV28 to TRBJ2-7; 9 bases fit TRBD1. The V gene end was trimmed by 4 bases and the J gene end by 0 bases; junction bases not matched to a gene: 4. Germline loops: CDR1 MDHEN, CDR2 SYDVKM. The CDR3 runs 15 residues. The CDR3 nucleotides read TGTGCCAGCAGTTCCGGGACAGGGACCTCCTACGAGCAGTACTTC. It codes for CASSSGTGTSYEQYF.

The chain joins TRBV7-8 to TRBJ2-7; D ambiguous. V was clipped by 2 bases and J by 1 base, with 6 bases between them. From germline, CDR1 is SGHVS and CDR2 FQNEAQ. This CDR3 is built from 13 residues. CDR3 loop: CASSLLFSYEQYF. For the CDR3, the DNA is TGTGCCAGCAGCTTATTATTTTCCTACGAGCAGTACTTC.

This chain links TRBV9 with TRBJ1-1; 8 bases match TRBD1. This CDR3 has 15 residues. V lost 2 bases and J lost 7; bases outside the gene matches: 10. Germline V CDR1 and CDR2: SGDLS, YYNGEE. The CDR3 protein is CASSVSGTGFLEAFF. CDR3 nucleotides: TGTGCCAGCAGCGTTTCCGGGACAGGTTTTCTTGAAGCTTTCTTT.

The genes are TRBV28 and TRBJ1-1; 9 nucleotides align to TRBD1. Unmatched junction bases numbered 5, after V lost 5 bases and J lost 1 base. Germline CDR1 MDHEN, CDR2 SYDVKM. CDR3 length equals 15 residues. CDR3 DNA: TGTGCCAGCAGTCCGGGACAGGGCAGGAACACTGAAGCTTTCTTT. It translates to CASSPGQGRNTEAFF.

The chain is built from TRBV2 and TRBJ2-3, with 13 bases that match TRBD2. The V segment lost 6 bases and the J segment 3 bases; nucleotides outside the gene matches: 9. CDR1 SNHLY and CDR2 FYNNEI come from the germline V gene. The CDR3 contains 17 residues. This CDR3 reads CASSDPSTSGGTDTQYF. The CDR3 DNA is TGTGCCAGCAGCGACCCCTCGACTAGCGGGGGGACAGATACGCAGTATTTT.

J is TRBJ2-2 and V is TRBV2, with 7 bases aligning to TRBD1. J lost 5 bases, V lost 7 bases, and 10 bases had no gene match. The CDR3 length is 15 residues. The germline gives CDR1 SNHLY, CDR2 FYNNEI. In nucleotides, the CDR3 is TGTGCCAGCAATTTCGGACAGGCTAAAACCGGGGAGCTGTTTTTT. Its protein product is CASNFGQAKTGELFF.

The chain uses TRBV19 and TRBJ1-1; a weak D match, TRBD1 (6 bases). The CDR3 contains 13 residues. V was pared by 4 bases and J by 1 base, with 7 bases between. The germline V gene encodes CDR1 LNHDA and CDR2 SQIVND (reference sequence). CDR3 sequence reads: CASSTTGNTEAFF. In DNA, the CDR3 is TGTGCCAGTAGTACGACAGGGAACACTGAAGCTTTCTTT.

The CDR3 nucleotides read TGTGCCACCAGCAGAGATACAGGGGCCAACTATGGCTACACCTTC. Protein product: CATSRDTGANYGYTF. The V and J genes are TRBV15 and TRBJ1-2; TRBD1 agrees at 7 bases. The V gene's germline CDR1 is LNHNV and CDR2 YYDKDF (reference sequence). This CDR3 has 15 residues. Trimming at V came to 0 bases and at J to 2 bases, leaving 3 bases not matched to a gene. The whole variable domain, filled in from reference TRBV15 and TRBJ1-2, reads DAMVIQNPRYQVTQFGKPVTLSCSQTLNHNVMYWYQQKSSQAPKLLFHYYDKDFNNEADTPDNFQSRRPNTSFCFLDIRSPGLGDTAMYLCATSRDTGANYGYTFGSGTRLTVV.

The chain employs TRBV28 and TRBJ1-1; D is undetermined. This CDR3 has 14 residues. Trimming stripped 3 bases from V and 4 bases from J, with 12 bases between. Germline CDR1 reads MDHEN; CDR2 reads SYDVKM. The CDR3 sequence is CASSFSGVGTEAFF. The CDR3 DNA is TGTGCCAGCAGTTTTAGCGGGGTCGGCACTGAAGCTTTCTTT.

J is TRBJ2-2 and V is TRBV27; the D gene is possibly TRBD1 (6 bases). V was pared by 2 bases and J by 4 bases, with 14 bases between. Germline V lookup: CDR1 MNHEY, CDR2 SMNVEV (reference sequence). The CDR3 is made up of 16 amino acids. CDR3 in DNA: TGTGCCAGCAGTTTAACGGGACACCCATCCACCGGGGAGCTGTTTTTT. Translated: CASSLTGHPSTGELFF.

V usage is TRBV6-5 and J usage is TRBJ2-6; D gene uncertain. V dropped 6 bases and J dropped 4 bases, with 4 bases sitting between them. Germline V gene data show CDR1 as MNHEY and CDR2 as SVGAGI. The CDR3 spans 12 residues. The CDR3 coding sequence is TGTGCCAGCAGCCCGGGGGCCAACGTCCTGACTTTC. Protein sequence: CASSPGANVLTF.

V usage is TRBV4-3 and J usage is TRBJ2-5; D is unresolved. V dropped 1 base and J dropped 0 bases, with 9 bases sitting between them. Per germline, CDR1 LGHNA and CDR2 YSLEER. The length of the CDR3 is 15 residues. The CDR3, as DNA: TGCGCCAGCAGCCAAGTCGCAGAAAACCAAGAGACCCAGTACTTC. Translating gives CASSQVAENQETQYF.

The CDR3 bases are TGTGCCAGCAAAGGTGGGGGGGCTCTAAGGAATGAGCAGTTCTTC. Its translation is CASKGGGALRNEQFF. V usage is TRBV6-5 and J usage is TRBJ2-1; D may be TRBD2 (7 bases). This CDR3 has 15 residues. V shed 7 bases and J shed 7 bases, with 20 bases lying between them. Germline assignment: CDR1 MNHEY and CDR2 SVGAGI.

This clone was detected once. The chain is built from TRBV2 and TRBJ1-1; D ambiguous. The CDR3 sequence is 15 residues long. Germline CDR1 reads SNHLY; CDR2 reads FYNNEI. The ends were cut back, 3 bases at V and 0 bases at J, with 11 bases in the middle. The CDR3 nucleotides are TGTGCCAGCAGTGAGGAGGTCCAGATGAACACTGAAGCTTTCTTT. Translating it yields CASSEEVQMNTEAFF.

This chain joins TRBV21-1 and TRBJ1-2; TRBD1, as called in the table, went unchecked against the DNA. TRBV21-1 has pseudogene status. This CDR3 has 13 residues. CDR3 sequence (DNA): TGTGCCAGCACTCCCGACAGGGGGCGAGGCTACACCTTC. It yields the protein CASTPDRGRGYTF.

The chain employs TRBV5-8 and TRBJ2-7; a possible D gene is TRBD1 (6 bases). Germline lookup yields CDR1 SGHTS and CDR2 YDEGEE. This CDR3 has 15 residues. V dropped 4 bases and J dropped 0 bases, with 14 bases sitting between them. In nucleotides, the CDR3 is TGTGCCAGCAGCCTTAGACAGGCCCGCTCCTACGAGCAGTACTTC. The encoded protein is CASSLRQARSYEQYF. The variable domain in full, with the rest retrieved from reference TRBV5-8 and TRBJ2-7, is EAGVTQSPTHLIKTRGQQATLRCSPISGHTSVYWYQQALGLGLQFLLWYDEGEERNRGNFPPRFSGRQFPNYSSELNVNALELEDSALYLCASSLRQARSYEQYFGPGTRLTVT.

The V gene is TRBV5-5, the J gene TRBJ2-3; tentatively, D is TRBD2 (5 bases). The ends were cut back, 2 bases at V and 5 bases at J, with 12 bases in the middle. The V gene's germline CDR1 is SGHKS and CDR2 YYEKEE (reference sequence). The CDR3 is 14 amino acids. The CDR3 loop reads CASSFNPAGDTQYF. CDR3 DNA sequence: TGTGCCAGCAGCTTTAACCCCGCGGGAGATACGCAGTATTTT.

The gene calls are TRBV30 and TRBJ1-5; D gene uncertain. Looked up from germline, CDR1 is GTSNPN and CDR2 is SVGIG (reference sequence). CDR3 length equals 13 residues. V shed 3 bases and J shed 2 bases, with 8 bases lying between them. The CDR3 sequence: CAWSPLGNQPQHF. The CDR3 DNA reads as TGTGCCTGGAGCCCTTTAGGCAATCAGCCCCAGCATTTT.

This sequence joins TRBV15 and TRBJ2-1; tentative D call: TRBD2 (7 bases). Trimming took off 1 base at V and 9 bases at J, with 16 bases between the two ends. The CDR3 is 15 residues long. Per germline, CDR1 LNHNV and CDR2 YYDKDF (reference sequence). The CDR3 bases are TGTGCCACCAGCAGAGTGGGCGGGGGCCGGGGTGAGCAGTTCTTC. This gives the protein CATSRVGGGRGEQFF.

This chain links TRBV7-2 with TRBJ1-2; perhaps TRBD1 as D (5 bases). The CDR3 is made up of 16 amino acids. Deletions cut 1 base from V and 8 bases from J, with 20 bases between. Germline V CDR1 and CDR2: SGHTA, FQGNSA. Here the CDR3 reads CASSLEPRRGEGGYTF. The CDR3 DNA follows: TGTGCCAGCAGCTTAGAGCCACGACGGGGGGAGGGAGGCTACACCTTC.

The rearrangement uses TRBV7-3 and TRBJ2-1, with a possible D match to TRBD2 (6 bases). The germline V and J ends were trimmed by 2 bases and 2 bases, with 10 bases remaining between them. The CDR3 runs 15 residues. Germline CDR1 and CDR2: SGHTA and FQGTGA. The CDR3, as DNA: TGTGCCAGCAGCTTACGGCGGGGCCCCTACAATGAGCAGTTCTTC. Its translation is CASSLRRGPYNEQFF.